This record concerns one T cell receptor beta chain sequence. Antigen: not known. This sample stems from a study of cytomegalovirus exposure and HLA in healthy donors. Study conclusions and caveats: Because they were indistinguishable, some V segments, including TRBV6-2 and TRBV6-3, were excluded. About 87% or about 30% of the time was how often most TCR beta V segments were productive, according to an earlier analysis.

This PCR relied on a set of 60 Vbeta primers and 13 Jbeta primers. Clones were sequenced by immunoSEQ multiplex PCR, and TCRdb holds only the in-frame ones, with some missing. The sample consists of about 170,000 clones, approximately 82% of them appearing once. This CDR3 contains 21 residues. The V gene's germline CDR1 is LGHNA and CDR2 YNFKEQ. V gave up 0 bases and J gave up 0 bases; unmatched junction bases: 14. The genes are TRBV4-2 and TRBJ2-5; 12 bases agree with TRBD2. This receptor was obtained from a male donor in good health and CMV-seronegative. The sample was PBMCs. CDR3 DNA sequence: TGTGCCAGCAGCCAAGATCTTTCCCCTAGCGGGAGGGGGGGGTACCAAGAGACCCAGTACTTC. Translation: CASSQDLSPSGRGGYQETQYF.